Presented here are 18 T cell receptor beta chains from one specimen sequenced in a study of T cell clonality in common variable immunodeficiency (dated by TCRdb to the mid-2010s). Libraries were made using the immunoSEQ multiplex PCR assay. TCRdb's version of the immuneACCESS table is confined to in-frame rearrangements and falls short of the full clone set. An unresolved V gene accounts for under half of the shortfall where checked; the remainder is of unknown origin. The table puts about 52,000 clones in this sample, none counted just once. The ten largest clones represent around 2% of the sample. The sequenced material came from peripheral blood mononuclear cells. These receptors came from a person aged 18-70 years in good health.

This clone was counted ten times or more. The DNA ends 3 residues before the CDR3 does, and the rest of the CDR3 is filled in from the germline J gene. This sequence joins TRBV5-1 and TRBJ2-6; 7 nucleotides line up with TRBD1. This CDR3 is 15 amino acids long. The V gene end was trimmed by 4 bases and the J gene end by 3 bases; junction bases not matched to a gene: 4. In germline, CDR1 is SGHRS, CDR2 YFSETQ. CDR3 sequence reads: CASSPTGSGANVLTF. The DNA read from the CDR3 is TGCGCCAGCAGCCCGACAGGGAGTGGGGCCAACGTC.

This clone was counted a few times. One end of the junction does not line up with germline, which may come from a read error. The CDR3 goes on 3 residues after the read ends, and that part is filled in from the germline J gene. The chain combines TRBV7-9 with TRBJ2-7; D not resolved. Germline assignment: CDR1 SEHNR and CDR2 FQNEAQ (reference sequence). CDR3 length: 12 residues. The CDR3 bases that were read are TGTTCCAGCAGCCATTCGGCCTACGAG. Amino acids: CSSSHSAYE. The full CDR3 sequence reads CSSSHSAYEQYF.

Notes on this clone: The CDR3 end falls 3 residues outside the read, so it is completed with the germline J gene. The V call is TRBV18, the J call TRBJ2-4, with TRBD1 matching 9 bases. Germline CDR1 and CDR2: KGHSH and LQKENI. V was clipped by 3 bases and J by 1 base; unmatched bases: 4. The CDR3 covers 16 residues. Partial CDR3 DNA: TGTGCCAGCTCACCTGGACAGGGGCGGGCCAAAAACATT. Amino acids: CASSPGQGRAKNI. The whole CDR3 protein is CASSPGQGRAKNIQYF.

Of note for this clone: The CDR3 end falls 3 residues outside the read, so it is completed with the germline J gene. This specimen includes other DNA sequences encoding the same CDR3. The chain recombines TRBV2 with TRBJ1-3; unclear D gene. Germline V CDR1 and CDR2: SNHLY, FYNNEI. Deletions cut 0 bases from V and 2 bases from J, with 8 bases between. The CDR3 is 15 amino acids. The CDR3: CASSEARTAGNTIYF. The part of the CDR3 DNA that was read is TGTGCCAGCAGTGAAGCCAGGACTGCTGGAAACACC.

This clone was counted many times. Read sequence stops 3 residues before the CDR3 end, and the germline J gene provides the missing end. The genes are TRBV6-1 and TRBJ2-3; 7 bases agree with TRBD2. J lost 3 bases, V lost 0 bases, and 0 bases had no gene match. The CDR3 is made up of 14 amino acids. Germline assignment: CDR1 MNHNS and CDR2 SASEGT. CDR3 residues: CASSEASGTDTQYF. The DNA read from the CDR3 is TGTGCCAGCAGTGAAGCTAGCGGGACAGATACG.

This clone was counted ten times or more. The read ends 3 residues shy of where the CDR3 ends; the end is completed using the germline J gene. This chain links TRBV7-2 with TRBJ2-7; 9 bases align to TRBD1. From germline, CDR1 is SGHTA and CDR2 FQGNSA. J lost 2 bases, V lost 5 bases, and 4 bases had no gene match. The CDR3 loop spans 14 amino acids. This chain's CDR3 is CASSHRDRAYEQYF. CDR3 bases read: TGTGCCAGCAGCCATAGGGACAGGGCCTACGAG.

Notes on this clone: Germline is not matched at one junction end, which may reflect a read error. The missing CDR3 end, 3 residues past where the read stops, is filled in from the germline J gene. The identical CDR3 is also encoded by other nucleotide sequences in the sample. The chain joins TRBV11-2 to TRBJ1-2, with a weak D call TRBD1 (5 bases). Germline V lookup: CDR1 SGHAT, CDR2 FQNNGV. This CDR3 contains 15 residues. Partial CDR3 DNA: TGTGCCAGCAGTTTAGGGGCTAGACAGTCCCTTGGA. Its translation: CASSLGARQSLG. The CDR3 in full is CASSLGARQSLGYTF.

At least ten counts were recorded for this clone. The read ends 3 residues shy of where the CDR3 ends; the end is completed using the germline J gene. The chain couples TRBV11-3 to TRBJ2-5, with D perhaps TRBD1 (6 bases). Deletions cut 3 bases from V and 4 bases from J, with 9 bases between. The CDR3 is 13 residues long. Germline V gives CDR1 SGHNT, CDR2 YENEEA. CDR3 protein: CASSFGGSETQYF. CDR3 DNA (partial): TGTGCCAGCAGCTTTGGGGGCTCAGAGACC.

The sample holds many counts of this clone. Coverage ceases 3 residues before the CDR3 finishes, and the germline J gene fills in the end. This chain connects TRBV19 to TRBJ2-7, with 10 positions matching TRBD1. From germline, CDR1 is LNHDA and CDR2 SQIVND (reference sequence). V shed 4 bases, J shed 2 bases, and the junction held 2 bases outside the gene matches. The CDR3 has 14 amino acids. This chain's CDR3 is CASSRQGATYEQYF. The covered CDR3 bases are TGTGCCAGTAGTAGACAGGGGGCCACCTACGAG.

This clone has at least ten counts. The observed sequence ends 3 residues before the CDR3 terminus, with the missing tail filled in from the germline J gene. The chain links TRBV7-9 to TRBJ2-1; 7 bases match TRBD1. This CDR3 has 14 residues. CDR1 SEHNR and CDR2 FQNEAQ come from the germline V gene (reference sequence). V shed 9 bases, J shed 4 bases, and the junction held 9 bases outside the gene matches. CDR3 region: CASGADRMYNEQFF. The part of the CDR3 DNA that was read is TGTGCCAGTGGGGCGGACAGGATGTACAATGAG.

This clone was observed many times. The CDR3 goes on 3 residues after the read ends, and that part is filled in from the germline J gene. The chain joins TRBV12-3 or TRBV12-4 to TRBJ2-2; TRBD2 is a possible D gene (5 bases). V lost 5 bases to trimming and J lost 2 bases, with 15 bases between them. This CDR3 has 16 residues. The DNA read from the CDR3 is TGTGCCAGCAGTCCCTCTAGGAGGTTAAACACCGGGGAG. As protein: CASSPSRRLNTGE. From start to end, the CDR3 is CASSPSRRLNTGELFF.

This clone has ten or more counts. The read halts 3 residues ahead of the CDR3 end, with the missing end drawn from the germline J gene. The chain uses TRBV4-1 and TRBJ1-4; D unclear. Per the germline V gene, CDR1 is MGHRA and CDR2 is YSYEKL. CDR3 length: 14 amino acids. V lost 1 base, J lost 5 bases, and 8 bases lay in between. CDR3 in amino acids: CASSQAISNEKLFF. CDR3 DNA (partial): TGCGCCAGCAGCCAAGCCATTTCAAATGAAAAA.

The sample holds many counts of this clone. The CDR3 is cut off 3 residues early in the read; its end comes from the germline J gene. This chain joins TRBV7-2 and TRBJ1-3; TRBD1 is a possible D gene (5 bases). The CDR3 spans 15 residues. CDR1 is SGHTA and CDR2 is FQGNSA in the germline V gene. The V gene lost 2 bases and the J gene lost 4 bases, with 12 bases spanning the gap. Partial CDR3 DNA: TGTGCCAGCAGCTTAAGTTTCAGGGCAGGAAACACC. Translating gives CASSLSFRAGNT. Given in full, the CDR3 is CASSLSFRAGNTIYF.

This clone was seen a handful of times. With the read ending 3 residues before the CDR3 end, the germline J gene is used to fill in that end. The chain is built from TRBV7-6 and TRBJ2-7, with 11 bases matching TRBD1. Germline V lookup: CDR1 SGHVS, CDR2 FNYEAQ. The CDR3 has 17 amino acids. Trimming at V came to 1 base and at J to 2 bases, leaving 7 bases not matched to a gene. The CDR3 spells CASSLEPVGQGAYEQYF. The DNA read from the CDR3 is TGTGCCAGCAGCTTAGAGCCGGTGGGACAGGGGGCCTACGAG.

As for this clone: Read data end 3 residues before the CDR3 end; the end is taken from the germline J gene. This rearrangement joins TRBV5-1 to TRBJ2-1; 12 bases align to TRBD2. The V gene's germline CDR1 is SGHRS and CDR2 YFSETQ. Trimming at V came to 4 bases and at J to 0 bases, leaving 2 bases not matched to a gene. The CDR3 consists of 16 residues. The sequenced CDR3 bases are TGCGCCAGCAGCCTGACTAGCGGGAGCTCCTACAATGAG. As protein: CASSLTSGSSYNE. The whole CDR3 is CASSLTSGSSYNEQFF.

This clone was seen repeatedly, ten times or more. Sequencing ends 3 residues short of the CDR3 end; the germline J gene provides the rest. V and J are TRBV19 and TRBJ2-5; 10 bases are a match to TRBD1. Germline-derived CDR1 and CDR2 are LNHDA and SQIVND (reference sequence). The CDR3 consists of 13 residues. After removal of 10 bases from V and 4 bases from J, the junction contained 6 bases not matched to a gene. Partial CDR3 DNA: TGTGCCACCAGGGACAGGGGCGGAGAGACC. Translated: CATRDRGGET. The complete CDR3 sequence is CATRDRGGETQYF.

This clone was detected ten times or more. The read stops 3 residues short of the end of the CDR3; the missing end is completed from the germline J gene. This rearrangement joins TRBV7-6 to TRBJ1-1; a possible D gene is TRBD1 (5 bases). Trimming pared 5 bases from V and 6 bases from J, leaving 16 bases between. Germline CDR1 is SGHVS and CDR2 is FNYEAQ. CDR3 length: 14 amino acids. The part of the CDR3 DNA that was read is TGTGCCAGCAGCCACACGGGGGGAGTCTCTGAA. It translates to CASSHTGGVSE. The whole CDR3 protein is CASSHTGGVSEAFF.

This clone was counted at least ten times. The read gets to within 3 residues of the CDR3 end, and the germline J gene fills in the rest. The J gene is TRBJ2-7, the V gene TRBV2; TRBD2 aligns across 9 bases. The germline V gene encodes CDR1 SNHLY and CDR2 FYNNEI. The CDR3 contains 13 residues. With 7 bases clipped from V and 6 bases from J, the junction kept 7 bases outside the gene matches. This chain's CDR3 is CASIRRGGSEQYF. The sequenced CDR3 bases are TGTGCCAGCATCAGGCGGGGGGGCAGCGAG.